This paragraph reports one T cell receptor beta chain. The antigen is unknown. The data are from a study of T cell responses to AZD1222 COVID-19 vaccine. Whole-study findings and limits: Females outnumbered males among donors, who were mostly white British; clonal diversity was possibly underestimated.

Assay: immunoSEQ multiplex PCR; the TCRdb copy retains only in-frame clones and omits some. The profile shows about 88,000 clones, about nine tenths of them singletons. The CDR3 consists of 13 residues. CDR1 ENHRY and CDR2 SYGVKD come from the germline V gene. Trimming left V 4 bases short and J 0 bases short, with 6 bases between. The receptor was derived from an adult who received the AZD1222 COVID-19 vaccine. This sequence joins TRBV10-3 and TRBJ1-2, with unresolved D. The sample in question was peripheral blood, obtained 28 days after the second AZD1222 dose. The CDR3 here is CAISAQTNYGYTF. The CDR3 DNA is TGTGCCATCAGTGCACAGACTAACTATGGCTACACCTTC.